A single sample gave rise to the 22 T cell receptor beta chains below, sequenced in a study of T cells after yellow fever vaccination. TCRdb itself ran the 5' RACE reads through MiXCR, one entry per CDR3 protein. Of approximately 69,000 distinct CDR3 sequences listed, roughly 6% are singletons. The sequencing used CD4+ T cells sorted from PBMCs, collected roughly 14 days after the first yellow fever vaccination. The receptors here all came from a man aged 18 to 29 who received the YFV17D yellow fever vaccine.

This clonotype was detected ten times or more. V and J are TRBV20-1 and TRBJ2-1, with 12 positions matching TRBD2. This CDR3 has 15 amino acids. The V gene end was trimmed by 4 bases and the J gene end by 7 bases; junction bases not matched to a gene: 8. CDR1 is DFQATT and CDR2 is SNEGSKA in the germline V gene (reference sequence). The CDR3 DNA follows: TGCAGTGCTACCCTCACTAGCGGGGGGTTGAATGAGCAGTTCTTC. This sequence encodes CSATLTSGGLNEQFF.

This clonotype was observed many times. This sequence joins TRBV28 and TRBJ2-1; possibly TRBD2 for D (5 bases). This CDR3 comprises 14 residues. V shed 2 bases and J shed 9 bases, with 14 bases lying between them. Germline loops: CDR1 MDHEN, CDR2 SYDVKM. CDR3 sequence (DNA): TGTGCCAGCAGTTTAAAGAACGGGGTGGGTGAGCAGTTCTTC. Amino acids: CASSLKNGVGEQFF.

This chain links TRBV28 with TRBJ2-5, with a tentative D call TRBD1 (6 bases). The V end was cut by 6 bases, the J end by 7 bases, with 18 bases between. Per germline, CDR1 MDHEN and CDR2 SYDVKM. CDR3 length: 14 amino acids. CDR3 sequence: CASRSDGTPGTQYF. CDR3 coding DNA: TGTGCCAGCAGATCCGACGGGACACCTGGGACCCAGTACTTC.

This clonotype came up many times. The genes are TRBV6-2 or TRBV6-3 and TRBJ1-5; 9 nucleotides line up with TRBD1. The CDR3 spans 19 residues. The V and J ends lost 5 bases and 3 bases, in that order; junction bases with no gene match: 17. The germline gives CDR1 MNHEY, CDR2 SVGEGT. The CDR3 coding sequence is TGTGCCAGCAGTAGCCGCAAAAACAGGGGGCGGAATAACAATCAGCCCCAGCATTTT. Protein: CASSSRKNRGRNNNQPQHF.

This clonotype was counted many times. The genes are TRBV12-3 or TRBV12-4 and TRBJ1-2; a possible D gene is TRBD1 (5 bases). The CDR3 runs 11 residues. Trimming stripped 5 bases from V and 7 bases from J, with 8 bases between. For the CDR3, the DNA is TGTGCCAGCAGTCCCGGGGGTGGCTACACCTTC. It encodes CASSPGGGYTF.

This clonotype was observed a few times. This chain connects TRBV10-3 to TRBJ1-1; 10 nucleotides align to TRBD1. CDR3 length: 14 residues. Trimming at V came to 3 bases and at J to 8 bases, leaving 6 bases not matched to a gene. Germline V gives CDR1 ENHRY, CDR2 SYGVKD. The CDR3 loop is CAISDPRTGGEAFF. The CDR3, as DNA: TGTGCCATCAGTGACCCGCGGACAGGGGGGGAAGCTTTCTTT.

This clonotype was seen ten or more times. CDR3 protein: CAIRGRSSMNTEAFF. CDR3 nucleotide sequence: TGTGCCATCAGGGGTCGGAGCTCCATGAACACTGAAGCTTTCTTT. This chain joins TRBV10-3 and TRBJ1-1; D uncertain. CDR1 is ENHRY, CDR2 SYGVKD, per germline. This CDR3 comprises 15 residues. V lost 6 bases, J lost 0 bases, and 14 bases lay in between.

This clonotype has at least ten counts. The V call is TRBV6-5, the J call TRBJ1-1, with TRBD1 identical over 8 bases. V was pared by 6 bases and J by 4 bases, with 7 bases of the junction left unmatched. The CDR3 runs 14 residues. Germline CDR1 is MNHEY and CDR2 is SVGAGI. For the CDR3, the DNA is TGTGCCAGCAGCAGACAGGGGATCATCACTGAAGCTTTCTTT. The encoded protein is CASSRQGIITEAFF.

This clonotype was seen repeatedly, ten times or more. The chain is built from TRBV5-1 and TRBJ1-2; possibly TRBD1 for D (5 bases). V was pared by 0 bases and J by 4 bases, with 13 bases between. The CDR3 sequence is 15 residues long. Germline V CDR1 and CDR2: SGHRS, YFSETQ. In DNA, the CDR3 is TGCGCCAGCAGCTTGGGCGGCAGGACACCCTATGGCTACACCTTC. Protein: CASSLGGRTPYGYTF.

This clonotype was counted at least ten times. V is TRBV7-6 and J is TRBJ2-1; TRBD1 might be the D (6 bases). Trimming cost V 6 bases and J 0 bases, with 15 bases left between them. CDR1 and CDR2 (germline): SGHVS, FNYEAQ. The CDR3 loop spans 16 amino acids. CDR3 DNA: TGTGCCAGCAGTTTGGACAGACCTAGCTCCTACAATGAGCAGTTCTTC. The encoded protein is CASSLDRPSSYNEQFF. Supplemented by reference TRBV7-6 and TRBJ2-1, the full variable domain reads GAGVSQSPRYKVTKRGQDVALRCDPISGHVSLYWYRQALGQGPEFLTYFNYEAQQDKSGLPNDRFSAERPEGSISTLTIQRTEQRDSAMYRCASSLDRPSSYNEQFFGPGTRLTVL.

This clonotype was recorded many times. The J gene is TRBJ2-2, the V gene TRBV5-1; tentatively, D is TRBD2 (6 bases). The V end was cut by 4 bases, the J end by 6 bases, with 16 bases between. Germline V gene lookup returns CDR1 SGHRS and CDR2 YFSETQ. This CDR3 is 15 amino acids long. For the CDR3, the DNA is TGCGCCAGCAGCCGTGGGACTTCGGGAGCCGGGGAGCTGTTTTTT. It encodes CASSRGTSGAGELFF.

This clonotype was counted ten times or more. The rearrangement uses TRBV20-1 and TRBJ2-5, with D unclear. V was cut by 3 bases and J by 1 base, with 15 bases left in between. Germline CDR1 DFQATT, CDR2 SNEGSKA (reference sequence). This CDR3 has 15 residues. In DNA, the CDR3 is TGCAGTGCTAGTGACCCGAAATTTCTCCAAGAGACCCAGTACTTC. Translated: CSASDPKFLQETQYF.

Ten or more counts support this clonotype. The rearrangement uses TRBV5-1 and TRBJ2-7; D perhaps matches TRBD2 (7 bases). Germline CDR1 reads SGHRS; CDR2 reads YFSETQ. This CDR3 spans 15 amino acids. Trimming removed 3 bases at V and 7 bases at J, with 20 bases between. CDR3 region: CASSSWGGGNEEQYF. Written as DNA, the CDR3 is TGCGCCAGCAGCTCCTGGGGGGGCGGCAATGAGGAGCAGTACTTC.

This clonotype was detected ten times or more. The V call is TRBV2, the J call TRBJ1-4, with D possibly TRBD1 on 6 matching bases. Trimming shortened V by 6 bases and J by 8 bases, and 13 bases separated the two germline ends. The germline gives CDR1 SNHLY, CDR2 FYNNEI. The CDR3 length is 13 residues. The CDR3 nucleotides read TGTGCCAGCAGACAGGGAGAGGGAGAAAAACTGTTTTTT. Translation: CASRQGEGEKLFF.

At least ten counts were recorded for this clonotype. The chain links TRBV27 to TRBJ1-2, with D maybe TRBD1 (5 bases). The CDR3 runs to 14 residues. V dropped 1 base and J dropped 7 bases, with 13 bases sitting between them. Per germline, CDR1 MNHEY and CDR2 SMNVEV (reference sequence). The CDR3 DNA follows: TGTGCCAGCAGTTTATGTGCCGGGGCCTGTGGCTACACCTTC. It codes for CASSLCAGACGYTF.

This clonotype has a count of ten or more. The J gene is TRBJ1-6, the V gene TRBV27; 9 bases map to TRBD1. CDR1 MNHEY and CDR2 SMNVEV come from the germline V gene (reference sequence). The V segment lost 2 bases and the J segment 4 bases; nucleotides outside the gene matches: 6. This CDR3 spans 17 amino acids. The CDR3 coding sequence is TGTGCCAGCAGTTTAGCGCCCGGACAGGGGTATAATTCACCCCTCCACTTT. It codes for CASSLAPGQGYNSPLHF.

This clonotype showed up many times. The V call is TRBV28, the J call TRBJ1-6; D is uncertain. Germline V gives CDR1 MDHEN, CDR2 SYDVKM. This CDR3 comprises 16 residues. Trimming took off 2 bases at V and 0 bases at J, with 8 bases between the two ends. CDR3 nucleotide sequence: TGTGCCAGCAGTTTAGGTCCTAGCTCCTATAATTCACCCCTCCACTTT. This translates into CASSLGPSSYNSPLHF.

The sample holds many counts of this clonotype. V usage is TRBV7-8 and J usage is TRBJ2-3; 11 nucleotides agree with TRBD2. V trimming: 5 bases; J trimming: 7 bases; junction bases outside the gene matches: 11. Germline CDR1 reads SGHVS; CDR2 reads FQNEAQ. CDR3 size: 16 residues. The CDR3 protein is CASSPRLAGSMNTQYF. The CDR3 DNA follows: TGTGCCAGCAGCCCGAGACTAGCGGGGAGTATGAATACGCAGTATTTT.

This clonotype was detected once. This could be a read error, since a much larger clone is one nucleotide away. This chain joins TRBV5-4 and TRBJ2-5; TRBD2 matches at 10 bases. Germline V gene sequence: CDR1 SGHNT, CDR2 YYREEE (reference sequence). The CDR3 has 14 amino acids. CDR3 loop: CTSSQTSGPETQYF. CDR3 sequence (DNA): TGTACCAGCAGCCAGACTAGCGGGCCAGAGACCCAGTACTTC.

This clonotype has a count of ten or more. The rearrangement uses TRBV12-3 or TRBV12-4 and TRBJ1-4; D is ambiguous. The CDR3 contains 17 residues. The V end was cut by 5 bases, the J end by 2 bases, with 18 bases between. The CDR3 DNA reads as TGTGCCAGCAGTGGTGGAGGGCTGAGTTTTACTAATGAAAAACTGTTTTTT. Translation: CASSGGGLSFTNEKLFF.

This clonotype was recorded a few times. This chain uses TRBV5-1 with TRBJ1-1; D perhaps matches TRBD1 (6 bases). Per the germline V gene, CDR1 is SGHRS and CDR2 is YFSETQ. The CDR3 extends over 15 amino acids. Trimming pared 4 bases from V and 4 bases from J, leaving 17 bases between. CDR3 in amino acids: CASSPGGGAVTEAFF. The CDR3 bases are TGCGCCAGCAGCCCGGGGGGGGGGGCTGTCACTGAAGCTTTCTTT. The whole variable domain, remainder taken from reference TRBV5-1 and TRBJ1-1, is KAGVTQTPRYLIKTRGQQVTLSCSPISGHRSVSWYQQTPGQGLQFLFEYFSETQRNKGNFPGRFSGRQFSNSRSEMNVSTLELGDSALYLCASSPGGGAVTEAFFGQGTRLTVV.

This clonotype was recorded many times. This chain links TRBV5-1 with TRBJ2-3; 8 nucleotides match TRBD2. CDR1 is SGHRS, CDR2 YFSETQ, per germline. The V segment lost 0 bases and the J segment 8 bases; nucleotides outside the gene matches: 8. The CDR3 is 15 amino acids. CDR3 nucleotide sequence: TGCGCCAGCAGCTTGGGGGGACTAGACGGGGCTACGCAGTATTTT. This codes for CASSLGGLDGATQYF.